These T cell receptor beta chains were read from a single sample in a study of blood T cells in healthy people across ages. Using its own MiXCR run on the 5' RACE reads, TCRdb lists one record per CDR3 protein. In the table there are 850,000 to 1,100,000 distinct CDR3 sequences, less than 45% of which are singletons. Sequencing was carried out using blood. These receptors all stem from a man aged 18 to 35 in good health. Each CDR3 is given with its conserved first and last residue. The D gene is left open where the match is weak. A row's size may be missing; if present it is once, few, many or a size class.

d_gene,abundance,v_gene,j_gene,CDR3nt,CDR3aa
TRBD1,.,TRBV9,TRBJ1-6,TGTGTCAGCAGCGTAGACGGACAGGGAAATTCACCCCTCCACTTT,CVSSVDGQGNSPLHF
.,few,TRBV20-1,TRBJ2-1,TGCAGTGCTCCCCGGGGTTCTTCCTACAATGAGCAGTTCTTC,CSAPRGSSYNEQFF
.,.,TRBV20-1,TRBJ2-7,TGCAGTGCAGTAGGCCCGGGGACACCATCCTACAAGCAGTACTTC,CSAVGPGTPSYKQYF
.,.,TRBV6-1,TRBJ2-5,TGTGCCAGCAATGAAGTAGTCACGGAGGAGACCCAGTACTTC,CASNEVVTEETQYF
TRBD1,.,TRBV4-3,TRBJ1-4,TGCGCCAGCAGCCAGGGACAGGGGGCAACTAATGAAAAACTGTTTTTT,CASSQGQGATNEKLFF
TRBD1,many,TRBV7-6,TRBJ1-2,TGTGCCAGCAGCCCTGGGACAGGAGACTATGGCTACACCTTC,CASSPGTGDYGYTF
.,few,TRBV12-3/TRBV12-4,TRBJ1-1,TGTGCCAGCAGTGTCCGGGATAAGAACACTGAAGCTTTCTTT,CASSVRDKNTEAFF
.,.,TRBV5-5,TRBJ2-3,TGTGCCAGCAGCCACTCAGTTGGAGATACGCAGTATTTT,CASSHSVGDTQYF
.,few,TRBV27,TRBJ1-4,TGTGCCAGCAGTGCCCGACAGAGATATAATGAAAAACTGTTTTTT,CASSARQRYNEKLFF
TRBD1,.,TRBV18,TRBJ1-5,TGTGCCAGCTCACCAAGTAGACAGGGAGATCAGCCCCAGCATTTT,CASSPSRQGDQPQHF
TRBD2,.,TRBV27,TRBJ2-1,TGTGCCAGCACAGGGGAGAAGGTGATAGCGGGGGTAGGTGGGTACAATGAGCAGTTCTTC,CASTGEKVIAGVGGYNEQFF
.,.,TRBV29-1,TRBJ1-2,TGCAGCGTTGAGAGTAAGGGGTATGGCTACACCTTC,CSVESKGYGYTF
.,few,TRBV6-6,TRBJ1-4,TGTGCCAGCAGTTACTCGGGAGGGACTAATGAAAAACTGTTTTTT,CASSYSGGTNEKLFF
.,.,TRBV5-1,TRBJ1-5,TGCGCCAGCAGCAGTGGGGGTTTCGAGCCCCAGCATTTT,CASSSGGFEPQHF
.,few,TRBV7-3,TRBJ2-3,TGTGCCAGCAGCTCCAGTTCAAGCACAGATACGCAGTATTTT,CASSSSSSTDTQYF
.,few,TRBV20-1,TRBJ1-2,TGCAGTGCTAGAAAACCTACAGGACCTAGGGGCTATGGCTACACCTTC,CSARKPTGPRGYGYTF
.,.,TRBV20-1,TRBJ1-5,TGCAGTGCTACAGAGACAGCAAATCAGCCCCAGCATTTT,CSATETANQPQHF
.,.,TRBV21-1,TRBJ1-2,TGTGCCAGCAACCACACCAACCGGGAGGGCTATGGCTACACCTTC,CASNHTNREGYGYTF
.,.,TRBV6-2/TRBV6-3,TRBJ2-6,TGTGCCAGCAGCAAAGACAAAACTGGGGCCAACGTCCTGACTTTC,CASSKDKTGANVLTF
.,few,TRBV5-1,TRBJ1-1,TGCGCCAGCAGCTTGAGGCCAAGAGCTAACACTGAAGCTTTCTTT,CASSLRPRANTEAFF
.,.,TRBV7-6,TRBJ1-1,TGTGCCAGCAGCTTATTGTCGAACACTGAAGCTTTCTTT,CASSLLSNTEAFF
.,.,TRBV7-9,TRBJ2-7,TGTGCCAGCAGCTTAGGAAGCAGGCTGCTGGTCAATGAGCAGTACTTC,CASSLGSRLLVNEQYF
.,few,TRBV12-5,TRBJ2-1,TGTGCTAGTGCCACCTATCCTTACAATGAGCAGTTCTTC,CASATYPYNEQFF
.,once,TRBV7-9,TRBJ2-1,TGTGCCAGCAGCTTCCCAACATCAACCTACAATGAGCAGTTCTTC,CASSFPTSTYNEQFF
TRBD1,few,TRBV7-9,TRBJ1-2,TGTGCCAGCAGCTTAAGGGACAGGGATAGTGGCTACACCTTC,CASSLRDRDSGYTF
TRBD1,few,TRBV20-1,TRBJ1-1,TGCAGTGCGGGAGGACAGGGGACCGTGAACACTGAAGCTTTCTTT,CSAGGQGTVNTEAFF
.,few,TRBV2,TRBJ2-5,TGTGCCAGCAGTGAAGCTCGAAGGATCCAGTACTTC,CASSEARRIQYF
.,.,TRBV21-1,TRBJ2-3,TGTGCCAGCCACCGAACCGAGTTCCACGACACAGATACGCAGTATTTT,CASHRTEFHDTDTQYF
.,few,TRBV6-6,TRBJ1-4,TGTGCCAGCAGGGAGACAGTCCCGATCGAAAAACTGTTTTTT,CASRETVPIEKLFF
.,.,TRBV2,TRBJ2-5,TGTGCCAGCAGTGATACGGGATTTATTGGGGAGCAGTACTTC,CASSDTGFIGEQYF
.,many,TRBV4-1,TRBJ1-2,TGCGCCAGCAAACAACCTGGGACGGTGGAAGGCTACACCTTC,CASKQPGTVEGYTF
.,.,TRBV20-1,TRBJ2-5,TGCAGTGCTTCCGGGGGTGAAGACCAAGAGACCCAGTACTTC,CSASGGEDQETQYF
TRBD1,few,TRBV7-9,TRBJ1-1,TGTGCCAGCAGCTTAGGCGACTACAGGGGCACTGAAGCTTTCTTT,CASSLGDYRGTEAFF